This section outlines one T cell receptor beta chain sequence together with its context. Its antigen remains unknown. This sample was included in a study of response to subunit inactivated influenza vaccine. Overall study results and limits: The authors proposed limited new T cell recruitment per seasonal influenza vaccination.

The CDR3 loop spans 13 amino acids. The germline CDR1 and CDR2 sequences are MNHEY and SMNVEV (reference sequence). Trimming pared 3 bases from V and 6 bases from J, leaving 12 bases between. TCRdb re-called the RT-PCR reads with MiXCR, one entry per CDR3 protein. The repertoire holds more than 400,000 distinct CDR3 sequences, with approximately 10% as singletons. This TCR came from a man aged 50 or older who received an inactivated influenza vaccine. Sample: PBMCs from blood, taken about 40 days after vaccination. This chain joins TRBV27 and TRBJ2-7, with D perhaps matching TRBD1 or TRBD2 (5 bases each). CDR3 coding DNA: TGTGCCAGCAGTTTGGGGGTGGAATTCGAGCAGTACTTC. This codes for CASSLGVEFEQYF.